These T cell receptor beta chains were read from a single sample in a study of blood T cells in healthy people across ages. TCRdb fed the 5' RACE reads into MiXCR, producing one record per CDR3 protein. The data contain 650,000 to 1,000,000 distinct CDR3 sequences, about 47% of them singletons. Source material: blood. The receptors were gathered from an elderly man in good health. CDR3s include the opening cysteine and the closing phenylalanine or tryptophan. The order of the fields is clone size, V gene, D gene, J gene, CDR3 DNA, CDR3 protein. A D gene is named only where the DNA matches it firmly. Not every row has a clone size; where given, it reads once, few, many or a size class.

clone size: few
V gene: TRBV20-1
D gene: TRBD2
J gene: TRBJ2-6
CDR3 DNA: TGCAGTGCTAGTCGGACTAGCGGGAGATCAGGGGCCAACGTCCTGACTTTC
CDR3 protein: CSASRTSGRSGANVLTF

clone size: NA
V gene: TRBV5-6
D gene: TRBD2
J gene: TRBJ2-5
CDR3 DNA: TGTGTCAGCAGCTTGTCCTTACTAGCGGGAGGGCCGGAGACCCAGTACTTC
CDR3 protein: CVSSLSLLAGGPETQYF

clone size: NA
V gene: TRBV7-2
D gene: NA
J gene: TRBJ1-3
CDR3 DNA: TGTGCCAGCAGCATTGGGGGATACGGAAACACCATATATTTT
CDR3 protein: CASSIGGYGNTIYF

clone size: NA
V gene: TRBV7-3
D gene: TRBD2
J gene: TRBJ2-5
CDR3 DNA: TGTGCCAGCAGCCCCGGGACTAGCGGTCGCCAAGAGACCCAGTACTTC
CDR3 protein: CASSPGTSGRQETQYF

clone size: few
V gene: TRBV5-1
D gene: NA
J gene: TRBJ2-5
CDR3 DNA: TGCGCCAGCAGCTTGGGTTTACAGACGTACCAAGAGACCCAGTACTTC
CDR3 protein: CASSLGLQTYQETQYF

clone size: NA
V gene: TRBV5-8
D gene: TRBD1
J gene: TRBJ1-5
CDR3 DNA: TGTGCCAGCAGCTATCGAACAGGGGTGGGTGATCAGCCCCAGCATTTT
CDR3 protein: CASSYRTGVGDQPQHF

clone size: few
V gene: TRBV5-1
D gene: TRBD2
J gene: TRBJ2-3
CDR3 DNA: TGCGCCAGCAGCTTGGCACTTAGCGGGAGGAGAGGTACGCAGTATTTT
CDR3 protein: CASSLALSGRRGTQYF

clone size: NA
V gene: TRBV6-1
D gene: NA
J gene: TRBJ2-1
CDR3 DNA: TGTGCCAGCCGGCTAGTTAATTATCCCAATGAGCAGTTCTTC
CDR3 protein: CASRLVNYPNEQFF

clone size: NA
V gene: TRBV5-1
D gene: NA
J gene: TRBJ2-5
CDR3 DNA: TGCGCCAGCAGCCAAAACAGGGTCCGGAACAATGAGCAGTACTTC
CDR3 protein: CASSQNRVRNNEQYF

clone size: NA
V gene: TRBV20-1
D gene: TRBD1
J gene: TRBJ1-2
CDR3 DNA: TGCAGTGCTAGAGGACAGGGCTTTGGTGGCTACACCTTC
CDR3 protein: CSARGQGFGGYTF

clone size: NA
V gene: TRBV5-1
D gene: TRBD1
J gene: TRBJ2-3
CDR3 DNA: TGCGCCAGCAGCTTGGAACCAGGGGGTAGCACAGATACGCAGTATTTT
CDR3 protein: CASSLEPGGSTDTQYF

clone size: few
V gene: TRBV29-1
D gene: NA
J gene: TRBJ2-2
CDR3 DNA: TGCAGCGTTCAGGCTCTTGGCACCGGGGAGCTGTTTTTT
CDR3 protein: CSVQALGTGELFF

clone size: NA
V gene: TRBV6-1
D gene: NA
J gene: TRBJ2-1
CDR3 DNA: TGTGCCAGCACCCAACGGGGGAACCACAATGAGCAGTTCTTC
CDR3 protein: CASTQRGNHNEQFF

clone size: NA
V gene: TRBV7-2
D gene: TRBD2
J gene: TRBJ2-7
CDR3 DNA: TGTGCCAGCAGTCTTAGCGGGAGCCCATCCTACAATGAGCAGTACTTC
CDR3 protein: CASSLSGSPSYNEQYF

clone size: few
V gene: TRBV29-1
D gene: TRBD1
J gene: TRBJ2-4
CDR3 DNA: TGCAGCGCAAGACAGGGAATAACGAACATTCAGTACTTC
CDR3 protein: CSARQGITNIQYF

clone size: NA
V gene: TRBV27
D gene: NA
J gene: TRBJ1-4
CDR3 DNA: TGTGCCAGCAGTAGACCCAGGGTAAATGAAAAACTGTTTTTT
CDR3 protein: CASSRPRVNEKLFF

clone size: few
V gene: TRBV7-2
D gene: TRBD1
J gene: TRBJ2-7
CDR3 DNA: TGTGCCAGCAGCTATCGGGACAGGGGGCGCGAGCAGTACTTC
CDR3 protein: CASSYRDRGREQYF

clone size: NA
V gene: TRBV29-1
D gene: NA
J gene: TRBJ2-4
CDR3 DNA: TGCAGCGTTGAATGGGGAGGAAAAAACATTCAGTACTTC
CDR3 protein: CSVEWGGKNIQYF

clone size: NA
V gene: TRBV5-1
D gene: NA
J gene: TRBJ2-7
CDR3 DNA: TGCGCCAGCAGCTTGGAAGTCCATAAGTACTTC
CDR3 protein: CASSLEVHKYF

clone size: NA
V gene: TRBV7-9
D gene: TRBD1
J gene: TRBJ2-1
CDR3 DNA: TGTGCCAGCAGCTTAGCGAACAGGGGTTATAATAGATACAATGAGCAGTTCTTC
CDR3 protein: CASSLANRGYNRYNEQFF

clone size: NA
V gene: TRBV6-6
D gene: NA
J gene: TRBJ1-4
CDR3 DNA: TGTGCCAGCAGTTACTCGATCGAGCAAACCGCCTGGGAAAAACTGTTTTTT
CDR3 protein: CASSYSIEQTAWEKLFF

clone size: NA
V gene: TRBV28
D gene: NA
J gene: TRBJ1-2
CDR3 DNA: TGTGCCAGCAGTTTGTCGGAGGCAGGGTATGGCTACACCTTC
CDR3 protein: CASSLSEAGYGYTF

clone size: NA
V gene: TRBV6-2/TRBV6-3
D gene: NA
J gene: TRBJ2-5
CDR3 DNA: TGTGCCAACCTAGAAGGGGGAAACATTCAAGAGACCCAGTACTTC
CDR3 protein: CANLEGGNIQETQYF

clone size: NA
V gene: TRBV7-2
D gene: NA
J gene: TRBJ2-4
CDR3 DNA: TGTGCCAGCAGCGCCGCCGGGAATCTAGCCAAAAACATTCAGTACTTC
CDR3 protein: CASSAAGNLAKNIQYF

clone size: NA
V gene: TRBV4-3
D gene: NA
J gene: TRBJ1-5
CDR3 DNA: TGCGCCAGCAGCCAAGATCCCGCGGATCAGCCCCAGCATTTT
CDR3 protein: CASSQDPADQPQHF

clone size: few
V gene: TRBV3-1
D gene: NA
J gene: TRBJ2-1
CDR3 DNA: TGTGCCAGCAGCCTCAAGAATCTAGTAGGGCAGTTCTTC
CDR3 protein: CASSLKNLVGQFF

clone size: few
V gene: TRBV5-1
D gene: TRBD1
J gene: TRBJ2-3
CDR3 DNA: TGCGCCAGCAGCTCCGGGACAGGGTCTACAGATACGCAGTATTTT
CDR3 protein: CASSSGTGSTDTQYF

clone size: few
V gene: TRBV7-2
D gene: TRBD2
J gene: TRBJ2-3
CDR3 DNA: TGTGCCAGCAGCCCCCTCAGCGGGAGAACAGATACGCAGTATTTT
CDR3 protein: CASSPLSGRTDTQYF

clone size: NA
V gene: TRBV4-2
D gene: TRBD2
J gene: TRBJ2-1
CDR3 DNA: TGTGCCAGCAGTCAGGGACTAGCGGGAGTTCCCTCCTACAATGAGCAGTTCTTC
CDR3 protein: CASSQGLAGVPSYNEQFF

clone size: few
V gene: TRBV7-2
D gene: TRBD1
J gene: TRBJ2-6
CDR3 DNA: TGTGCCAGCAGCTTAAGGTCGACAGGGAACGGGGCCAACGTCCTGACTTTC
CDR3 protein: CASSLRSTGNGANVLTF

clone size: NA
V gene: TRBV7-9
D gene: NA
J gene: TRBJ2-1
CDR3 DNA: TGTGTCAGCACCAACGGAAATGAGCAGTTCTTC
CDR3 protein: CVSTNGNEQFF

clone size: few
V gene: TRBV6-1
D gene: NA
J gene: TRBJ2-7
CDR3 DNA: TGTGCCAGCAGTATACAGGGCCCACCCTACGAGCAGTACTTC
CDR3 protein: CASSIQGPPYEQYF

clone size: NA
V gene: TRBV11-3
D gene: NA
J gene: TRBJ2-7
CDR3 DNA: TGTGCCAGCGGCCCCCGGACTCTCTCCTACGAGCAGTACTTC
CDR3 protein: CASGPRTLSYEQYF

clone size: NA
V gene: TRBV6-5
D gene: NA
J gene: TRBJ1-1
CDR3 DNA: TGTGCCAGCAGTTACTCTACGGTCGGATGGAACCAACTTGAAGCTTTCTTT
CDR3 protein: CASSYSTVGWNQLEAFF

clone size: NA
V gene: TRBV5-6
D gene: NA
J gene: TRBJ2-1
CDR3 DNA: TGTGCCTGCAGCTTGAGTGGGGTCCCCTACAATGAGCAGTTCTTC
CDR3 protein: CACSLSGVPYNEQFF

clone size: NA
V gene: TRBV4-3
D gene: NA
J gene: TRBJ2-1
CDR3 DNA: TGCGCCAGCAGCCAAGAATTGAGAACATACAATGAGCAGTTCTTC
CDR3 protein: CASSQELRTYNEQFF

clone size: few
V gene: TRBV27
D gene: NA
J gene: TRBJ2-6
CDR3 DNA: TGTGCCAGCAGCCAAAATTGGGGTTCTGGGGCCAACGTCCTGACTTTC
CDR3 protein: CASSQNWGSGANVLTF

clone size: NA
V gene: TRBV28
D gene: TRBD1
J gene: TRBJ2-3
CDR3 DNA: TGTGCCAGCAGCCGACCTACTAGGACAGGGCTGAAAACAGATACGCAGTATTTT
CDR3 protein: CASSRPTRTGLKTDTQYF

clone size: NA
V gene: TRBV20-1
D gene: NA
J gene: TRBJ2-7
CDR3 DNA: TGCAGTGCTAGAGATCGCCGGGGCGGTGGGTCCCACAATGAGCAGTACTTC
CDR3 protein: CSARDRRGGGSHNEQYF

clone size: NA
V gene: TRBV10-3
D gene: NA
J gene: TRBJ2-4
CDR3 DNA: TGTGCCATCTCCGGGGACACCTTAGCCAAAAACATTCAGTACTTC
CDR3 protein: CAISGDTLAKNIQYF

clone size: NA
V gene: TRBV20-1
D gene: NA
J gene: TRBJ2-3
CDR3 DNA: TGCAGTGCTGGCCCGACTACCGTCACAGATACGCAGTATTTT
CDR3 protein: CSAGPTTVTDTQYF

clone size: few
V gene: TRBV7-2
D gene: NA
J gene: TRBJ1-1
CDR3 DNA: TGTGCCAGCAGCCCCGGACTGGGGAAGTATTTAGCTTTCTTT
CDR3 protein: CASSPGLGKYLAFF

clone size: NA
V gene: TRBV5-1
D gene: TRBD1
J gene: TRBJ2-4
CDR3 DNA: TGCGCCAGCAGCTTGCGGACAGGGGGGAACATTCAGTACTTC
CDR3 protein: CASSLRTGGNIQYF

clone size: NA
V gene: TRBV7-2
D gene: TRBD1
J gene: TRBJ2-3
CDR3 DNA: TGTGCCAGCAGCCTCCGGACAGGGTCGAACACAGATACGCAGTATTTT
CDR3 protein: CASSLRTGSNTDTQYF

clone size: NA
V gene: TRBV29-1
D gene: NA
J gene: TRBJ1-3
CDR3 DNA: TGCGCGGGACGCTCTGGAAACACCATATATTTT
CDR3 protein: CAGRSGNTIYF

clone size: NA
V gene: TRBV4-3
D gene: NA
J gene: TRBJ1-4
CDR3 DNA: TGCGCCAGCAGCCAAGATCCGCGACAGGAGGCAACTAATGAAAAACTGTTTTTT
CDR3 protein: CASSQDPRQEATNEKLFF

clone size: NA
V gene: TRBV6-5
D gene: NA
J gene: TRBJ1-2
CDR3 DNA: TGTGCCAGCAGTCAGAACCCAGGGGGCTACACCTTC
CDR3 protein: CASSQNPGGYTF

clone size: few
V gene: TRBV5-5
D gene: NA
J gene: TRBJ2-1
CDR3 DNA: TGTGCCAGCAGCTTGGCCCTCTTCTATGAGCAGTTCTTC
CDR3 protein: CASSLALFYEQFF

clone size: NA
V gene: TRBV5-1
D gene: TRBD2
J gene: TRBJ2-1
CDR3 DNA: TGCGCCAGCAGCAGCGGACTAGCGGGAGTTTTTGAGCAGTTCTTC
CDR3 protein: CASSSGLAGVFEQFF

clone size: NA
V gene: TRBV15
D gene: NA
J gene: TRBJ2-3
CDR3 DNA: TGTGCCACCATTTGGACAGAAAGCACAGATACGCAGTATTTT
CDR3 protein: CATIWTESTDTQYF

clone size: NA
V gene: TRBV5-1
D gene: TRBD2
J gene: TRBJ2-1
CDR3 DNA: TGCGCCAGCAGCTTGGTGTCTAGCGGGAGGCTCAGGAATGAGCAGTTCTTC
CDR3 protein: CASSLVSSGRLRNEQFF

clone size: NA
V gene: TRBV7-2
D gene: NA
J gene: TRBJ2-7
CDR3 DNA: TGTGCCAGCAGCCCGAGTACGGGGATCGAGCAGTACTTC
CDR3 protein: CASSPSTGIEQYF

clone size: NA
V gene: TRBV10-3
D gene: TRBD1
J gene: TRBJ1-1
CDR3 DNA: TGTGCCATCAGGAGGGGACAGGGGTCAGGGGACACTGAAGCTTTCTTT
CDR3 protein: CAIRRGQGSGDTEAFF

clone size: NA
V gene: TRBV24-1
D gene: TRBD1
J gene: TRBJ2-5
CDR3 DNA: TGTGCCACCAGTGATTGGAGCCCAGGGGGCAGGGAGACCCAGTACTTC
CDR3 protein: CATSDWSPGGRETQYF

clone size: many
V gene: TRBV29-1
D gene: TRBD1
J gene: TRBJ2-3
CDR3 DNA: TGCAGCGTTGAGGGACAGCCAGATACGCAGTATTTT
CDR3 protein: CSVEGQPDTQYF

clone size: NA
V gene: TRBV7-9
D gene: NA
J gene: TRBJ1-2
CDR3 DNA: TGTGCCAGCACCAACGTAGGAGTCTCCTATGGCTACACCTTC
CDR3 protein: CASTNVGVSYGYTF

clone size: NA
V gene: TRBV28
D gene: TRBD1
J gene: TRBJ2-2
CDR3 DNA: TGTGCCAGCAGTTGGGGGACAGGAGGCGTCTGGCGGGAGCTGTTTTTT
CDR3 protein: CASSWGTGGVWRELFF

clone size: NA
V gene: TRBV20-1
D gene: TRBD2
J gene: TRBJ2-1
CDR3 DNA: TGCAGTGCCCCTGTCGGGGGGTCCGGGGGTGAGCAGTTCTTC
CDR3 protein: CSAPVGGSGGEQFF

clone size: NA
V gene: TRBV7-8
D gene: TRBD1
J gene: TRBJ1-1
CDR3 DNA: TGTGCCAGCAGCCTTAGGACAGGTGAAGCTTTCTTT
CDR3 protein: CASSLRTGEAFF

clone size: NA
V gene: TRBV5-6
D gene: TRBD1
J gene: TRBJ2-7
CDR3 DNA: TGTGCCAGCAGCGAAGGGACAGCCCCAGATTACGAGCAGTACTTC
CDR3 protein: CASSEGTAPDYEQYF